The 2 T cell receptor beta chains given below trace back to one sample, sequenced in a study of HIV-infected patients and healthy controls. Alpha and beta constant-region primers primed reverse transcription of approximately 0.55 ug RNA. Each of the alpha and beta chains got its own library through chain-specific third strand synthesis with indices. One entry per CDR3 protein results from TCRdb running MiXCR on the 5' RACE reads. The sample consists of more than 15,000 distinct CDR3 sequences, roughly 8.7% of them appearing once. Roughly three months, about 14 weeks, into antiretroviral therapy, follow-up blood was collected. Whole blood was used without fractionation, so all unsorted peripheral T cells were included. Sample: blood, taken during antiretroviral therapy. The receptors here all came from an adult with HIV infection.

This clonotype was seen ten or more times. The chain joins TRBV6-5 to TRBJ1-3; D may be TRBD1 (5 bases). With 0 bases removed from V and 2 bases from J, the gap between germline ends came to 8 bases. This CDR3 is 15 amino acids long. Germline V gene data show CDR1 as MNHEY and CDR2 as SVGAGI. The CDR3 DNA is TGTGCCAGCAGTTACTCTAGGGACGCTGGAAACACCATATATTTT. This gives the protein CASSYSRDAGNTIYF.

This clonotype appeared many times. The chain joins TRBV28 to TRBJ2-3; D remains unclear. The V end lost 5 bases, the J end lost 3 bases, and 6 bases lay between the germline ends. There are 12 residues in the CDR3. From germline, CDR1 is MDHEN and CDR2 SYDVKM. CDR3 in amino acids: CASSDPTDTQYF. CDR3 in DNA: TGTGCCAGCAGTGACCCTACAGATACGCAGTATTTT.